This TCR beta chain was sequenced in a study of T cell responses to AZD1222 COVID-19 vaccine. Findings and limits, study-wide: It should be noted that donors were predominantly white British and more often female, and clonal diversity was possibly underestimated.

Points on this clone: Its antigen is unidentified.

Germline V gene lookup returns CDR1 SGHNT and CDR2 YYREEE (reference sequence). The length of the CDR3 is 17 residues. Trimming at V came to 4 bases and at J to 2 bases, leaving 6 bases not matched to a gene. Some clones are missing from TCRdb's copy, which holds only in-frame ones; the method was immunoSEQ multiplex PCR. The profile covers around 160,000 clones, with approximately 94% appearing a single time and 1.5% to 2% taken by the ten largest. Source: peripheral blood, taken on day 0 of AZD1222 vaccination. This receptor was obtained from an adult in good health. The chain combines TRBV5-4 with TRBJ2-2, with TRBD1 matching 12 bases. The CDR3 coding sequence is TGTGCCAGCAGCCCCGGGACAGGGGGCTATAACACCGGGGAGCTGTTTTTT. Residues: CASSPGTGGYNTGELFF.